The rows below give T cell receptor beta chains drawn from one sample of a study of blood T cell repertoires in COVID-19. Using immunoSEQ multiplex PCR, the repertoire was profiled, and TCRdb retains in-frame clones only, with some absent. The sample shows a few hundred thousand clones, around four fifths of them seen only once. Sequencing was done on a sample of peripheral blood. The receptors shown here come from a woman in her 70s with COVID-19, enrolled during active disease. Each CDR3 is given with its conserved first and last residue. The D gene is left open where the match is weak. Only part of the rows carry a size: once, few, many, or a class if the clone is expanded.

clone size | D gene | J gene | V gene | CDR3 protein | CDR3 DNA
. | TRBD2 | TRBJ2-1 | TRBV20-1 | CSASRLAGDNEQFF | TGCAGTGCTAGTAGACTAGCGGGAGATAATGAGCAGTTCTTC
. | TRBD2 | TRBJ2-1 | TRBV18 | CASSPNLAGRGDEQFF | TGTGCCAGCTCACCGAATCTAGCGGGACGCGGGGATGAGCAGTTCTTC
. | TRBD1 | TRBJ2-7 | TRBV5-6 | CASSFGQGSYEQYF | TGTGCCAGCAGCTTCGGACAGGGATCCTACGAGCAGTACTTC
. | . | TRBJ1-5 | TRBV24-1 | CATAESRASNQPQHF | TGTGCCACCGCCGAGAGCAGGGCTAGCAATCAGCCCCAGCATTTT
. | . | TRBJ2-1 | TRBV19 | CASRISGYNEQFF | TGTGCCAGTAGGATATCGGGGTACAATGAGCAGTTCTTC
. | . | TRBJ2-7 | TRBV5-1 | CASSSQGSYEQYF | TGCGCCAGCAGCTCCCAGGGATCATACGAGCAGTACTTC
. | TRBD1 | TRBJ1-6 | TRBV6-5 | CASSYSGQGSSPLHF | TGTGCCAGCAGTTACTCTGGACAGGGGTCTTCACCCCTCCACTTT
once | . | TRBJ1-1 | TRBV7-9 | CASSPRAGENTEAFF | TGTGCCAGCAGCCCACGGGCGGGGGAGAACACTGAAGCTTTCTTT
. | TRBD1 | TRBJ1-1 | TRBV29-1 | CSVLRQGNTEAFF | TGCAGCGTTCTTCGACAGGGGAACACTGAAGCTTTCTTT
. | TRBD1 | TRBJ1-4 | TRBV5-1 | CASSLRGTAPTNEKLFF | TGCGCCAGCAGCTTGAGGGGGACAGCGCCAACTAATGAAAAACTGTTTTTT
. | . | TRBJ2-3 | TRBV9 | CASSVVGAPFTDTQYF | TGTGCCAGCAGCGTAGTAGGAGCACCATTCACAGATACGCAGTATTTT
once | TRBD1 | TRBJ2-7 | TRBV19 | CASSSRDSKVYEQYF | TGTGCCAGTAGTAGCCGGGACAGCAAGGTCTACGAGCAGTACTTC
. | TRBD1 | TRBJ2-1 | TRBV24-1 | CATRGTGGPYNEQFF | TGTGCCACCAGGGGGACAGGAGGACCCTACAATGAGCAGTTCTTC
. | . | TRBJ2-1 | TRBV28 | CASSPSATGKREQFF | TGTGCCAGCAGTCCATCCGCTACAGGGAAAAGAGAGCAGTTCTTC
. | . | TRBJ1-1 | TRBV6-5 | CASSYSESTTEAFF | TGTGCCAGCAGTTACTCAGAGAGTACCACTGAAGCTTTCTTT
. | . | TRBJ1-2 | TRBV28 | CASSLSRERGYTF | TGTGCCAGCAGTTTATCAAGAGAGCGTGGCTACACCTTC
once | TRBD2 | TRBJ2-1 | TRBV7-2 | CASSPAGAGGRNEQFF | TGTGCCAGCAGCCCCGCCGGCGCGGGGGGGCGCAATGAGCAGTTCTTC
. | TRBD1 | TRBJ1-5 | TRBV29-1 | CSVQTTGNQPQHF | TGCAGCGTTCAGACGACAGGGAACCAGCCCCAGCATTTT
. | . | TRBJ2-7 | TRBV11-2 | CASSLTRGTTHYEQYF | TGTGCCAGCAGCTTAACAAGGGGGACTACCCACTACGAGCAGTACTTC
once | TRBD1 | TRBJ1-2 | TRBV28 | CASSVVYTPGTASTYGYTF | TGTGCCAGCAGCGTAGTTTACACCCCAGGGACAGCGAGCACTTATGGCTACACCTTC
. | . | TRBJ2-7 | TRBV7-2 | CASSPSREGEQYF | TGTGCCAGCAGCCCCTCGAGGGAAGGGGAGCAGTACTTC
once | TRBD1 | TRBJ2-1 | TRBV6-6 | CASSYVGTGRKEQFF | TGTGCCAGCAGTTACGTAGGGACAGGGAGGAAAGAGCAGTTCTTC
. | . | TRBJ2-1 | TRBV5-1 | CASSLVAGPDNEQFF | TGCGCCAGCAGCTTGGTGGCGGGCCCTGACAATGAGCAGTTCTTC
. | . | TRBJ1-1 | TRBV27 | CASSPARGTGTEAFF | TGTGCCAGCAGCCCGGCCCGGGGAACCGGCACTGAAGCTTTCTTT
. | TRBD1 | TRBJ1-5 | TRBV6-6 | CASSAKQGFGNQPQHF | TGTGCCAGCAGTGCCAAACAGGGGTTTGGCAATCAGCCCCAGCATTTT
. | . | TRBJ1-2 | TRBV9 | CASSSQVGRSGYTF | TGTGCCAGCAGCTCCCAAGTGGGGAGGAGCGGCTACACCTTC
. | . | TRBJ1-1 | TRBV27 | CASSLSVRAEAFF | TGTGCCAGCAGTTTATCCGTTAGAGCTGAAGCTTTCTTT
few | TRBD1 | TRBJ2-7 | TRBV15 | CATSKGGSQPYEQYF | TGTGCCACCAGCAAAGGGGGCTCCCAGCCTTACGAGCAGTACTTC
many | . | TRBJ1-5 | TRBV27 | CASSFNTVGFKGNQPQHF | TGTGCCAGCAGTTTCAATACAGTCGGTTTTAAGGGCAATCAGCCCCAGCATTTT
. | . | TRBJ1-5 | TRBV2 | CASTSDWNQPQHF | TGTGCCAGCACGTCGGACTGGAATCAGCCCCAGCATTTT
. | TRBD1 | TRBJ2-5 | TRBV7-9 | CASTKNRGFQETQYF | TGTGCCAGCACCAAAAACAGGGGGTTCCAAGAGACCCAGTACTTC
. | TRBD2 | TRBJ2-1 | TRBV5-1 | CASSLLAGRFNEQFF | TGCGCCAGCAGCTTGCTAGCGGGCAGATTCAATGAGCAGTTCTTC
. | TRBD1 | TRBJ1-2 | TRBV27 | CASSYRGLNYGYTF | TGTGCCAGCAGTTACAGGGGGCTTAACTATGGCTACACCTTC
. | TRBD2 | TRBJ2-1 | TRBV5-4 | CASSWPGLAGGKDNEQFF | TGTGCCAGCAGCTGGCCGGGACTAGCGGGAGGAAAAGACAATGAGCAGTTCTTC
. | . | TRBJ2-7 | TRBV6-1 | CASSEAVWHARTYEQYF | TGTGCCAGCAGTGAAGCGGTTTGGCACGCTCGGACATACGAGCAGTACTTC
. | . | TRBJ2-7 | TRBV30 | CAWSDEGETYEQYF | TGTGCCTGGAGTGATGAGGGGGAGACCTACGAGCAGTACTTC
. | TRBD2 | TRBJ2-1 | TRBV9 | CASSVVSGIGNNEQFF | TGTGCCAGCAGCGTAGTTAGCGGGATAGGCAACAATGAGCAGTTCTTC
. | . | TRBJ2-5 | TRBV2 | CASSENPDSQTQYF | TGTGCCAGCAGTGAAAACCCAGACAGCCAAACCCAGTACTTC
. | TRBD1 | TRBJ2-7 | TRBV4-3 | CASSQVVTGVHEQYF | TGCGCCAGCAGCCAAGTAGTAACAGGGGTCCACGAGCAGTACTTC
. | TRBD2 | TRBJ2-1 | TRBV19 | CASSISGPSRGYPYNEQFF | TGTGCCAGTAGTATAAGTGGTCCCTCGCGGGGGTACCCCTACAATGAGCAGTTCTTC
many | . | TRBJ1-1 | TRBV12-5 | CASAMGGTEAFF | TGTGCTAGTGCGATGGGAGGGACTGAAGCTTTCTTT
. | . | TRBJ2-5 | TRBV30 | CAWRGGLGTQYF | TGTGCCTGGAGGGGGGGGCTGGGGACCCAGTACTTC
. | . | TRBJ1-1 | TRBV14 | CASSQVRPGGTEAFF | TGTGCCAGCAGCCAAGTCCGACCGGGAGGCACTGAAGCTTTCTTT
. | TRBD1 | TRBJ1-1 | TRBV20-1 | CSARGTGEAFF | TGCAGTGCTAGGGGGACAGGGGAAGCTTTCTTT